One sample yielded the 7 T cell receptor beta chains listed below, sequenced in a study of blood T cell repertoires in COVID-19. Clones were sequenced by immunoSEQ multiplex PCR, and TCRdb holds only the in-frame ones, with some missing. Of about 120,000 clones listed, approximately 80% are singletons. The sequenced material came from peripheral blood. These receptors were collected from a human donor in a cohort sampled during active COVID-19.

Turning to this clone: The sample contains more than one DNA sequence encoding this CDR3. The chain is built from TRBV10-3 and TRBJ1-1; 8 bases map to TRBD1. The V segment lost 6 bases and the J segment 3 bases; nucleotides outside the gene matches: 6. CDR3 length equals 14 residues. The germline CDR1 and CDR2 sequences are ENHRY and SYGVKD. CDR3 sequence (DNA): TGTGCCATCAGGAGAGACAGGGGAGACACTGAAGCTTTCTTT. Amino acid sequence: CAIRRDRGDTEAFF.

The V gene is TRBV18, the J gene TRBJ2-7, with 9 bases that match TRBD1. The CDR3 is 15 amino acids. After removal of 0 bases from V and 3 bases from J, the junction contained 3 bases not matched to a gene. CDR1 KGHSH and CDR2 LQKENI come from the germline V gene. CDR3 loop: CASSPPDRGGYEQYF. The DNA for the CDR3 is TGTGCCAGCTCACCACCAGACAGGGGGGGCTACGAGCAGTACTTC.

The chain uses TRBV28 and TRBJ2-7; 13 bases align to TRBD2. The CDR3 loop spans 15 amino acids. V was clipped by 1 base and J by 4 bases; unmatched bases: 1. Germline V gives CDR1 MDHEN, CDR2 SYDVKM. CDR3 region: CASSLSTSGRYEQYF. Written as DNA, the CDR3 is TGTGCCAGCAGTTTATCGACTAGCGGGAGGTACGAGCAGTACTTC.

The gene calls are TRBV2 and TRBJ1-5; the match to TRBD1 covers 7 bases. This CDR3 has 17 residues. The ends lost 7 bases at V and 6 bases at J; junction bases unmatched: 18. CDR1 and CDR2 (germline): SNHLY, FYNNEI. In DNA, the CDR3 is TGTGCCAGCACGGGGAGAGGGGGCGGTGTCTACACTCAGCCCCAGCATTTT. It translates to CASTGRGGGVYTQPQHF.

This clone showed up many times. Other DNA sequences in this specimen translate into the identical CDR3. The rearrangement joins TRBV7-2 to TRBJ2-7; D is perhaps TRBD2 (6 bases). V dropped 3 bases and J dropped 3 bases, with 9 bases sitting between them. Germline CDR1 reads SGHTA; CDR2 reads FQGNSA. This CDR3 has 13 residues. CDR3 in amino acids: CASSFGDFYEQYF. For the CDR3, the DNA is TGTGCCAGCAGCTTCGGGGACTTCTACGAGCAGTACTTC.

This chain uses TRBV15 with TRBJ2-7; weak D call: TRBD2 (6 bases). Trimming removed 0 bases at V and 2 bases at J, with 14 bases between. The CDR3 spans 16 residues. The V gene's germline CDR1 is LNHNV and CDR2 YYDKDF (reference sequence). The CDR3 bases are TGTGCCACCAGCAGAGATAGGGGACTGCTCACCTACGAGCAGTACTTC. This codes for CATSRDRGLLTYEQYF.

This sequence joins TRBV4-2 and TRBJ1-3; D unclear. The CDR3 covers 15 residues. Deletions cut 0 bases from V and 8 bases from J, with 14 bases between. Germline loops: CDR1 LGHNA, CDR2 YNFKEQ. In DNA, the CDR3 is TGTGCCAGCAGCCAAGAACCCGGGAGGGAAGACACCATATATTTT. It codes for CASSQEPGREDTIYF.